This T cell receptor beta chain was captured in a study of sequential checkpoint blockade in melanoma. At the level of the study: After nivolumab or ipilimumab alone, some 20 patients had week-13 rebiopsies. General observations from the study: Rising tumor T-cell fraction and clonality meant about 30 times likelier benefit.

Libraries were prepared by immunoSEQ multiplex PCR; TCRdb keeps only in-frame clonotypes and omits some of them. The top ten clones hold 20% to 25% of a sample with fewer than 3,500 clones, 15% to 20% of them seen once. This clone has just a few counts. Its antigen remains unknown. Treatment in this sample: randomized to nivolumab then ipilimumab (arm A) or the reverse (arm B). The CDR3 spans 17 residues. V lost 3 bases, J lost 8 bases, and 9 bases stayed unmatched. Germline V lookup: CDR1 MGHRA, CDR2 YSYEKL. This receptor was identified in a human donor with melanoma. The chain carries TRBV4-1 and TRBJ2-3; 15 bases match TRBD2. Source: tumor tissue (inferred from file names), taken from a patient given nivolumab and ipilimumab in sequence. This CDR3 reads CASSQGLAGGESGTQYF. The CDR3 nucleotides read TGCGCCAGCAGCCAGGGACTAGCGGGGGGAGAATCCGGTACGCAGTATTTT.